This T cell receptor beta chain was identified during a study of T cell responses to AZD1222 COVID-19 vaccine. TCRdb's copy holds only in-frame clones and misses some; the assay was immunoSEQ multiplex PCR. The data show about 70,000 clones, approximately 90% seen once. A note on this clone: Its antigen is not known.

Study outcomes and limitations: The donor group comprised mostly white British people and more females; the analysis possibly underestimated clonal diversity.

Germline V lookup: CDR1 MNHEY, CDR2 SMNVEV (reference sequence). V lost 3 bases and J 4 bases, leaving 9 bases between the germline ends. The CDR3 loop spans 13 amino acids. This clonotype was sampled from an adult who received the AZD1222 COVID-19 vaccine. Sample: peripheral blood, taken 28 days after the second AZD1222 dose. This chain links TRBV27 with TRBJ2-5; no clear D gene. The CDR3 DNA sequence: TGTGCCAGCAGTTTTTCGAAGGGAGAGACCCAGTACTTC. This encodes CASSFSKGETQYF.